This T cell receptor beta chain comes out of a study of T cells after yellow fever vaccination. TCRdb re-called the 5' RACE reads through MiXCR, storing one row per CDR3 protein. This table has 450,000 to 550,000 distinct CDR3 sequences, less than 25% appearing once. This clonotype was counted between two and nine times. V dropped 6 bases and J dropped 4; count of bases not matched to a gene: 11. The CDR3 covers 16 residues. The chain is built from TRBV12-3 or TRBV12-4 and TRBJ2-3; 9 bases are shared with TRBD2. Here the sequenced sample was PBMCs, taken roughly 20 days after the first yellow fever vaccination. The receptor was derived from a man between 18 and 29 years old who received the YFV17D yellow fever vaccine. The DNA for the CDR3 is TGTGCCAGCAGCCCACCCAGCGGGGGGCTCCCAGATACGCAGTATTTT. Its protein is CASSPPSGGLPDTQYF.